One TCR beta chain is described in this entry. Germline lookup yields CDR1 SGHDT and CDR2 YYEEEE. The CDR3 totals 14 residues. The V segment lost 3 bases and the J segment 5 bases; nucleotides outside the gene matches: 3. The data originate from a study of OX40 agonist ivuxolimab in advanced cancers. The method was immunoSEQ multiplex PCR; TCRdb's version includes in-frame clones alone and lacks a portion of them. This sample carries some 20,000 clones, 60% to 80% of them seen once, and the ten largest clones take about 33%. The V gene is TRBV5-6, the J gene TRBJ2-1; 9 bases line up with TRBD1. Sequenced here: CD4+ or CD8+ T cells sorted from blood, sampled in a trial of the OX40 agonist ivuxolimab. The receptor comes from an adult with an advanced solid tumor such as melanoma, head and neck, liver or kidney cancer. The DNA for the CDR3 is TGTGCCAGCAGCTATGGGACAGGGAACAATGAGCAGTTCTTC. Amino acids: CASSYGTGNNEQFF. Drawing the rest from reference TRBV5-6 and TRBJ2-1, the complete variable domain is DAGVTQSPTHLIKTRGQQVTLRCSPKSGHDTVSWYQQALGQGPQFIFQYYEEEERQRGNFPDRFSGHQFPNYSSELNVNALLLGDSALYLCASSYGTGNNEQFFGPGTRLTVL.